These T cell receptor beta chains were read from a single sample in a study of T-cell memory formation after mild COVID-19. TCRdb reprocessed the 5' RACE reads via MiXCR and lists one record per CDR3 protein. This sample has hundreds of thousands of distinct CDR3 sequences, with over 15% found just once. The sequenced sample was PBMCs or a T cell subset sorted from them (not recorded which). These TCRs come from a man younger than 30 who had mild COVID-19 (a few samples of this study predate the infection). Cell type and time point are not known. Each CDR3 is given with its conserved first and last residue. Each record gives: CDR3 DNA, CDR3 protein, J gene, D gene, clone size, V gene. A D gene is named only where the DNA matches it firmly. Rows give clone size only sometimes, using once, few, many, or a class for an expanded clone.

TGCAGTGCCCGACCGACAGGGCTCGGGGGCCTCTCCTACGAGCAGTACTTC | CSARPTGLGGLSYEQYF | TRBJ2-7 | - | many | TRBV20-1
TGTGCCAGCAGCCCCGGTGGGGTTGACATTCAGTACTTC | CASSPGGVDIQYF | TRBJ2-4 | - | few | TRBV7-9
TGTGCCAGCAGCCCGGTACGGGGGGGCCACGAGCAGTACTTC | CASSPVRGGHEQYF | TRBJ2-7 | TRBD2 | - | TRBV6-5
TGTGCCAGCAGTTACCCGGGACAGACCGGGGAGCTGTTTTTT | CASSYPGQTGELFF | TRBJ2-2 | TRBD1 | - | TRBV6-5
TGTGCCAGCAGCTTAACAATTTCGCGTGGACAGACGATCGGGGACTATGGCTACACCTTC | CASSLTISRGQTIGDYGYTF | TRBJ1-2 | - | few | TRBV7-2
TGTGCCATCAGTGAGTCACCGGGGGGCGCTTACAATGAGCAGTTCTTC | CAISESPGGAYNEQFF | TRBJ2-1 | - | few | TRBV10-3
TGTGCCACCCTTCCGGAAGGAAGCCCCACAGATACGCAGTATTTT | CATLPEGSPTDTQYF | TRBJ2-3 | - | few | TRBV6-5
TGTGCCAGCAGTTTTCGGGCAGCTAATGAAAAACTGTTTTTT | CASSFRAANEKLFF | TRBJ1-4 | - | few | TRBV12-3/TRBV12-4
TGTGCCAGCAGACCCTTCTGGGGGGGGCAAGAGACCCAGTACTTC | CASRPFWGGQETQYF | TRBJ2-5 | TRBD2 | - | TRBV6-5
TGTGCCAGCAGCTTAGTGGGACAGCTGAACACTGAAGCTTTCTTT | CASSLVGQLNTEAFF | TRBJ1-1 | TRBD1 | few | TRBV11-2
TGTGCCAGCAGCTTACAGGGGACATTGGGGACCCAGTACTTC | CASSLQGTLGTQYF | TRBJ2-5 | - | - | TRBV7-9
TGTGCCAGCAGCTTAATTAAGACAGGGGGCATTCAGTACTTC | CASSLIKTGGIQYF | TRBJ2-4 | TRBD1 | - | TRBV7-2
TGTGCCAGCTCACCACTCGAGGGGTTGAACACTGAAGCTTTCTTT | CASSPLEGLNTEAFF | TRBJ1-1 | - | few | TRBV18
TGTGCCAGCAGGTCAAGGTCCGCAGATACGCAGTATTTT | CASRSRSADTQYF | TRBJ2-3 | - | - | TRBV14
TGTGCCAGTCGGGGGGGCCAGGCTGCTACGCAGTATTTT | CASRGGQAATQYF | TRBJ2-3 | TRBD2 | few | TRBV2
TGTGCCAGCAGCGTAGCCCACGAGCAGTACTTC | CASSVAHEQYF | TRBJ2-7 | - | few | TRBV9
TGTGCCAGCAGCAACGGGACAGGGGAGCGGGAAGCTTTCTTT | CASSNGTGEREAFF | TRBJ1-1 | TRBD1 | once | TRBV12-3/TRBV12-4
TGTGCCAGTAGTATCCTGGGAAACACTGAAGCTTTCTTT | CASSILGNTEAFF | TRBJ1-1 | - | few | TRBV19
TGTGCCAGCTCACCACCGAGGGGAGGCCCAGATACGCAGTATTTT | CASSPPRGGPDTQYF | TRBJ2-3 | - | - | TRBV18
TGTGCCAGCAGCCAAGTGACCGACAGCGGGGACTACGAGCAGTACTTC | CASSQVTDSGDYEQYF | TRBJ2-7 | TRBD2 | few | TRBV3-1
TGTGCCAGCAGCTCCATCGGGACACAACAGTTCTTC | CASSSIGTQQFF | TRBJ2-1 | - | - | TRBV7-2
TGTGCCACCAGTGATTTGGTGGGGTCCGATGAGCAGTTCTTC | CATSDLVGSDEQFF | TRBJ2-1 | - | - | TRBV24-1
TGTGCCAGCAGCTTAGAAGGCTTATCCTACGAGCAGTACTTC | CASSLEGLSYEQYF | TRBJ2-7 | - | - | TRBV7-6
TGTGCCAGCAGTGAAATAGCGGGGACACGGAACACCGGGGAGCTGTTTTTT | CASSEIAGTRNTGELFF | TRBJ2-2 | TRBD2 | - | TRBV25-1
TGTGCCAGCACTCACGGGGACAGCTCATATCAGCCCCAGCATTTT | CASTHGDSSYQPQHF | TRBJ1-5 | TRBD1 | few | TRBV6-2/TRBV6-3
TGTGCCAGCAGTGAATCCAGGACCTCCAACCCAAAGACCCAGTACTTC | CASSESRTSNPKTQYF | TRBJ2-5 | - | few | TRBV25-1
TGTGCCAGCAGCTTAGCCGGCGGGGTCTCCTACAATGAGCAGTTCTTC | CASSLAGGVSYNEQFF | TRBJ2-1 | - | many | TRBV7-9
TGTGCCAGTAGTGATTCCGGGACCATGAACACTGAAGCTTTCTTT | CASSDSGTMNTEAFF | TRBJ1-1 | - | few | TRBV19
TGTGCCAGCAGTTCGGAGCGGGGCCGGGAGACCCAGTACTTC | CASSSERGRETQYF | TRBJ2-5 | TRBD2 | few | TRBV28
TGTGCCAGCAGCGTACTGGACAACCCTCCCGGAAAACTGTTTTTT | CASSVLDNPPGKLFF | TRBJ1-4 | - | - | TRBV9
TGTGCCAGCAGCCGGGGGGTTGGAGGCACTGAAGCTTTCTTT | CASSRGVGGTEAFF | TRBJ1-1 | - | few | TRBV6-2/TRBV6-3
TGTGCCAGCAGCTTAAGAGGCAGGGGATGGTTTTACGAGCAGTACTTC | CASSLRGRGWFYEQYF | TRBJ2-7 | - | - | TRBV7-8
TGTGCCAGCAGTTTAGACGGCGGTACGCAGTATTTT | CASSLDGGTQYF | TRBJ2-3 | - | few | TRBV12-3/TRBV12-4
TGTGCCAGCCTCGGGGCCGGGGAGCTGTTTTTT | CASLGAGELFF | TRBJ2-2 | - | few | TRBV7-2
TGTGCCAGCAGCCTGACAGGGCGTCTCTCTGGAAACACCATATATTTT | CASSLTGRLSGNTIYF | TRBJ1-3 | TRBD1 | - | TRBV7-9
TGTGCCAGCAGCCCTGGGGAGATGGGTAGTGGAGAGACCCAGTACTTC | CASSPGEMGSGETQYF | TRBJ2-5 | - | - | TRBV7-2
TGCGCCAGCAGCTTGGGAAGCAGGGGGGCGATGGTGTACTTC | CASSLGSRGAMVYF | TRBJ2-7 | - | - | TRBV5-1
TGTGCCAGCAGCCCAGGGCCCCTAGCAAAAGAAGACAATGAGCAGTTCTTC | CASSPGPLAKEDNEQFF | TRBJ2-1 | - | - | TRBV11-2
TGCAGCGCCCAACCGTTGTCTCAAGAGACCCAGTACTTC | CSAQPLSQETQYF | TRBJ2-5 | - | few | TRBV29-1
TGCGCCAGCAGCCAAGAAGTAGCAGGGTTCAATGAAGCTTTCTTT | CASSQEVAGFNEAFF | TRBJ1-1 | - | - | TRBV4-3
TGCAGCGTTGAAGGGGGGGACAGGGGGCCCGATACGCAGTATTTT | CSVEGGDRGPDTQYF | TRBJ2-3 | TRBD1 | few | TRBV29-1
TGTGCCAGCTCACCGGGCAGGGAAGGGAATGGCTACACCTTC | CASSPGREGNGYTF | TRBJ1-2 | - | few | TRBV18
TGTGCCAGCAAAGACAGGGGAGGAAGTGAAAAACTGTTTTTT | CASKDRGGSEKLFF | TRBJ1-4 | TRBD1 | few | TRBV12-3/TRBV12-4
TGTGCCAGCAGCGTCGAGGGGGCGGTCACCGGGGAGCTGTTTTTT | CASSVEGAVTGELFF | TRBJ2-2 | TRBD1 | - | TRBV5-6
TGTGCCAGCTCACCAAACGCACGAAACACCGGGGAGCTGTTTTTT | CASSPNARNTGELFF | TRBJ2-2 | - | - | TRBV18
TGCAGCGCGCGTGCCTACAATGAGCAGTTCTTC | CSARAYNEQFF | TRBJ2-1 | - | many | TRBV29-1
TGTGCCAGCACCCGAGGGGGGACAGGGGCGATGAACACTGAAGCTTTCTTT | CASTRGGTGAMNTEAFF | TRBJ1-1 | TRBD1 | many | TRBV12-3/TRBV12-4
TGTGCCAGCAGCCCTCGAATCTTAGACCCTCTTGTAACCTTC | CASSPRILDPLVTF | TRBJ1-2 | - | few | TRBV7-9
TGTGCCAGCGGGTCCACAGATACGCAGTATTTT | CASGSTDTQYF | TRBJ2-3 | - | many | TRBV10-3
TGTGCCAGCAGCCCCGTTCCGGGGTGGGGAGGGGATACGCAGTATTTT | CASSPVPGWGGDTQYF | TRBJ2-3 | TRBD2 | few | TRBV7-2
TGTGCCTGCCCGGGACCCCAGGGGACCCAGTACTTC | CACPGPQGTQYF | TRBJ2-5 | - | - | TRBV30
TGTGCCAGCAGCCTAGTATACAATGAGCAGTTCTTC | CASSLVYNEQFF | TRBJ2-1 | - | few | TRBV9
TGTGCCAGCAGTGAATTGGGGGGCACGCAGTATTTT | CASSELGGTQYF | TRBJ2-3 | - | - | TRBV25-1
TGTGCCATCAGTAACCCAGCGGGGGGGCAAGATACGCAGTATTTT | CAISNPAGGQDTQYF | TRBJ2-3 | TRBD2 | - | TRBV10-3
TGCGCCAGCAGCCTCACAGGGGGGCCTAATGAAAAACTGTTTTTT | CASSLTGGPNEKLFF | TRBJ1-4 | TRBD1 | - | TRBV5-1
TGTGCCAGCAGCTGGAGGTCTGATTCACCCCTCCACTTT | CASSWRSDSPLHF | TRBJ1-6 | - | - | TRBV7-2
TGTGCCAGCAGCCAAGATCTAGGGGGCGAGACTGAAGCTTTCTTT | CASSQDLGGETEAFF | TRBJ1-1 | TRBD1 | few | TRBV14
TGTGCCAGCAGTTGGGGAGGGGTTGCTGGCTACACCTTC | CASSWGGVAGYTF | TRBJ1-2 | - | few | TRBV6-5
TGTGCCAGCAGTGACTCTCCTAGCGGGGGGGCCGATGAGCAGTTCTTC | CASSDSPSGGADEQFF | TRBJ2-1 | TRBD2 | many | TRBV6-4